This TCR beta chain derives from a study of molecular identifiers for immune sequencing clone quantification. The study, taken as a whole, reports: Under 1% of molecules in naive cells, but over 97% of effector molecules, belonged to clones above 20 RNA copies.

This clonotype was detected only a few times. What it binds is unknown. V lost 3 bases, J lost 5 bases, and 8 bases stayed unmatched. CDR3 size: 15 residues. Per the germline V gene, CDR1 is SQVTM and CDR2 is ANQGSEA. TCRdb passed the PCR reads through MiXCR, listing each CDR3 protein once. The sample records about 320,000 distinct CDR3 sequences, 20% to 25% being singletons. The rearrangement links TRBV29-1 to TRBJ2-3, with 10 bases fitting TRBD2. The sequence derives from a human donor in good health. Some libraries in this study had Jurkat cell RNA spiked in. Sequences were obtained from naive CD8+ T cells from blood, with Jurkat cell RNA spiked in. As to subset: FACS-sorted CD8+CD4-CCR7+CD45RA+ naive T cells. This chain's CDR3 is CSVEGSGRAGDTQYF. CDR3 DNA sequence: TGCAGCGTTGAGGGGAGCGGGAGGGCAGGAGATACGCAGTATTTT.